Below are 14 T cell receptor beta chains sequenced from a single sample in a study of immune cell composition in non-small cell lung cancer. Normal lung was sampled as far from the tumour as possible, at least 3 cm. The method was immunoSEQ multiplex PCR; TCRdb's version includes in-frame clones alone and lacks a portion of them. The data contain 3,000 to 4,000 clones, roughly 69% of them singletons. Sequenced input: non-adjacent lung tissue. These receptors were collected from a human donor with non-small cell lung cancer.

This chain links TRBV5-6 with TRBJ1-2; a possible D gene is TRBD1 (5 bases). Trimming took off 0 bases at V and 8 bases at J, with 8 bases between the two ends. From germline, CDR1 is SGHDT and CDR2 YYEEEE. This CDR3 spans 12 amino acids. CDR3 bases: TGTGCCAGCAGCTTGGGCGGGGACGGCTACACCTTC. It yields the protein CASSLGGDGYTF.

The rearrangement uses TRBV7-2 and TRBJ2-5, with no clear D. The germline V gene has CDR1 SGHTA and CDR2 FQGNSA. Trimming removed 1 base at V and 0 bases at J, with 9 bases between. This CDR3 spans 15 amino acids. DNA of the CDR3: TGTGCCAGCAGCTTAGGAGGATTGTACCAAGAGACCCAGTACTTC. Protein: CASSLGGLYQETQYF.

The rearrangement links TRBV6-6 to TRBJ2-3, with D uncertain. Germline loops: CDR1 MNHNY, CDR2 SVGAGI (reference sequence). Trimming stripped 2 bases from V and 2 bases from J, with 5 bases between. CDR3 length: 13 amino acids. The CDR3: CASSYENTDTQYF. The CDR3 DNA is TGTGCCAGCAGTTACGAGAACACAGATACGCAGTATTTT.

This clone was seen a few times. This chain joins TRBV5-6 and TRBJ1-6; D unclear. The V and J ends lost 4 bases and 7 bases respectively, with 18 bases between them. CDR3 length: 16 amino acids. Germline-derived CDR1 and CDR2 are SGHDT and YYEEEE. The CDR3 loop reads CASSPRSDNPNSPLHF. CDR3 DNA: TGTGCCAGCAGCCCGCGGTCCGATAACCCCAATTCACCCCTCCACTTT.

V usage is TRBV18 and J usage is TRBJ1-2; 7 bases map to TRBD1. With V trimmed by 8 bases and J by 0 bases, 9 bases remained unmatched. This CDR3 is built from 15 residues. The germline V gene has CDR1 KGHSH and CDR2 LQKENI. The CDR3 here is CASVQGTAANYGYTF. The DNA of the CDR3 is TGTGCCAGCGTCCAGGGGACAGCGGCTAACTATGGCTACACCTTC.

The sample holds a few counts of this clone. In nucleotides, the CDR3 is TGTGCCACCAGCAGAGAGGTTGGACAGGGGGGTTCACCCCTCCACTTT. This codes for CATSREVGQGGSPLHF. The V call is TRBV15, the J call TRBJ1-6; 10 bases align to TRBD1. This CDR3 contains 16 residues. The V segment lost 0 bases and the J segment 9 bases; nucleotides outside the gene matches: 5. The germline V gene encodes CDR1 LNHNV and CDR2 YYDKDF (reference sequence).

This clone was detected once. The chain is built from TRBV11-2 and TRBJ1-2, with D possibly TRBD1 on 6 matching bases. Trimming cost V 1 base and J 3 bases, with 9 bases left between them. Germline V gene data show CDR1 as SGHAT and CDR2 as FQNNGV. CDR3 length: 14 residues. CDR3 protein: CASSLVPGDYGYTF. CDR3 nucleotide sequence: TGTGCCAGCAGCTTAGTACCAGGGGACTATGGCTACACCTTC.

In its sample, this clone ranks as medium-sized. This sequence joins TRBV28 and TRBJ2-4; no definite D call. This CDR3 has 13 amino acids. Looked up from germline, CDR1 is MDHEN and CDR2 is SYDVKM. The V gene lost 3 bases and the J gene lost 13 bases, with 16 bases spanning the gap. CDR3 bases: TGTGCCAGCAGTTTTTGGGCCGTAAAATTGCAGTACTTC. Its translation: CASSFWAVKLQYF. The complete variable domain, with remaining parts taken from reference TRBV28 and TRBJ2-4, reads DVKVTQSSRYLVKRTGEKVFLECVQDMDHENMFWYRQDPGLGLRLIYFSYDVKMKEKGDIPEGYSVSREKKERFSLILESASTNQTSMYLCASSFWAVKLQYFGAGTRLSVL.

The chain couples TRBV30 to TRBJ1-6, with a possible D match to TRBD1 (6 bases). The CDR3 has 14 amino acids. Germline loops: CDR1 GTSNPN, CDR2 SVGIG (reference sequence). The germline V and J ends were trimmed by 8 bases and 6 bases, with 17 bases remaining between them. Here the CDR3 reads CAGTQQGPNSPLHF. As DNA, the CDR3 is TGTGCCGGAACCCAACAGGGACCTAATTCACCCCTCCACTTT.

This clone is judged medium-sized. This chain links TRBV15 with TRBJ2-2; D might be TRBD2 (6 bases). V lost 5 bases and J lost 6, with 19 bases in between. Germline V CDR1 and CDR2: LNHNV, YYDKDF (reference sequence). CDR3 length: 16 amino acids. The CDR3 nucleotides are TGTGCCACCAGCGGACTCGGGACTCCTCATCCCGGGGAGCTGTTTTTT. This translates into CATSGLGTPHPGELFF.

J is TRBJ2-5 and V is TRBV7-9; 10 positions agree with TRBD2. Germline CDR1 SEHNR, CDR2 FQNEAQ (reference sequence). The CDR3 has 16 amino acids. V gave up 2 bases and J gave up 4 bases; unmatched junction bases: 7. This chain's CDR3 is CASSLRPSGGRETQYF. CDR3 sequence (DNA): TGTGCCAGCAGCTTACGCCCTAGCGGGGGAAGAGAGACCCAGTACTTC.

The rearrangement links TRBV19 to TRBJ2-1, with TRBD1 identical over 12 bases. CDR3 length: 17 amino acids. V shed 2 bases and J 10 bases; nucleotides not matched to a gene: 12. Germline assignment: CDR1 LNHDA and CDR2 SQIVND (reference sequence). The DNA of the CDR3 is TGTGCCAGTAGTATACTAGTCGGGACAGGGGGCCGCGGGGAGCAGTTCTTC. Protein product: CASSILVGTGGRGEQFF.

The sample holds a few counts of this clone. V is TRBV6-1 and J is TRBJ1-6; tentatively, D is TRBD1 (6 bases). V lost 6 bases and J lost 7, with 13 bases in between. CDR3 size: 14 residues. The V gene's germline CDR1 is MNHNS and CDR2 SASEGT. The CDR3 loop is CASRNTGRNSPLHF. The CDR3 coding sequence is TGTGCCAGCAGGAATACAGGGCGAAATTCACCCCTCCACTTT.

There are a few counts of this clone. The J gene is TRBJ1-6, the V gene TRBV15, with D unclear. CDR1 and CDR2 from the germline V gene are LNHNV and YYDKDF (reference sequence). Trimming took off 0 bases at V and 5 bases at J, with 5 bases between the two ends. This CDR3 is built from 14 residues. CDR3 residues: CATSRDRDNSPLHF. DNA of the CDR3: TGTGCCACCAGCAGAGATCGGGATAATTCACCCCTCCACTTT.